This T cell receptor beta chain was identified during a study of identical twins' blood T cells. At least ten counts were recorded for this clonotype. TCRdb fed the 5' RACE reads into MiXCR, producing one record per CDR3 protein. The sample yields 300,000 to 450,000 distinct CDR3 sequences, 28% seen once. Sequencing was performed on PBMCs. This clonotype was sampled from a woman between 18 and 49 years old in good health.

Here the CDR3 DNA reads TGTGCCAGCAGCCCCGGGACTAGCGCATACGAGCAGTACTTC. Translating it yields CASSPGTSAYEQYF. The chain couples TRBV6-2 or TRBV6-3 to TRBJ2-7, with 10 positions matching TRBD2. CDR1 MNHEY and CDR2 SVGEGT come from the germline V gene. The CDR3 consists of 14 residues. Trimming removed 6 bases from V and 4 bases from J; junction bases left unmatched: 6.